This TCR beta chain was identified during a study of OX40 agonist ivuxolimab in advanced cancers. Study-wide background: Every 2 weeks, ivuxolimab was infused into the patients intravenously at between 0.01 and 10 mg/kg. Points from the study as a whole: Normalized T-cell clonal expansion was also low in some nonresponders. What antigens the expanded peripheral T cells recognized was never established.

The method was immunoSEQ multiplex PCR; TCRdb's version includes in-frame clones alone and lacks a portion of them. Of around 60,000 clones in the sample, roughly nine tenths were seen once. Turning to this clone: No antigen is known for it.

With autoimmune disease history or systemic immunosuppression, patients were excluded. This CDR3 is built from 11 residues. V was cut by 4 bases and J by 7 bases, with 7 bases left in between. The germline V gene encodes CDR1 MDHEN and CDR2 SYDVKM. This sample comprised CD4+ or CD8+ T cells sorted from blood, obtained in a trial of the OX40 agonist ivuxolimab. This TCR came from an adult with an advanced solid tumor such as melanoma, head and neck, liver or kidney cancer. The chain uses TRBV28 and TRBJ1-1; no reliable D call. For the CDR3, the DNA is TGTGCCAGCAGTTCGGGTCATGAAGCTTTCTTT. It codes for CASSSGHEAFF.